The following is a T cell receptor (beta chain) sequence with its context. Its antigen is not known. The data derive from a study of OX40 agonist ivuxolimab in advanced cancers. Study-wide background: Ivuxolimab, an antibody that agonizes OX40 (CD134), was administered to the patients.

Some clones are missing from TCRdb's copy, which holds only in-frame ones; the method was immunoSEQ multiplex PCR. The table has fewer than 90,000 clones, approximately 85% seen once. The study sampled blood at baseline, cycle 4 day 1, and cycle 7 day 1. V shed 3 bases and J shed 6 bases, with 6 bases lying between them. Germline V gives CDR1 SGDLS, CDR2 YYNGEE. This CDR3 comprises 11 residues. Study-level points and caveats: The antigen specificity of the peripheral T cells (those that were expanded) was not determined. Averaged across samples, CD8+ T cells carried more expanded clones than CD4+ did.

This receptor was obtained from an adult with an advanced solid tumor such as melanoma, head and neck, liver or kidney cancer. The starting material was CD4+ or CD8+ T cells sorted from blood, obtained in a trial of the OX40 agonist ivuxolimab. The chain has TRBV9 and TRBJ1-2; no clear D gene. In DNA form, the CDR3 reads TGTGCCAGCAGCGCAGAGAATGGCTACACCTTC. Its protein is CASSAENGYTF.